This TCR beta chain is drawn from a study of blood T cells in healthy people across ages (dated by TCRdb to between 2014 and 2017). A note on the overall study: In model experiments, template switching captured about one uniquely barcoded TCR beta cDNA molecule for every two T cells. Age-related changes in TCR beta repertoire diversity were measured in the study by deep sequencing normalized with unique cDNA molecular identifiers. Donors were grouped into four age groups: young (average approximately 15 years), middle-aged (39), aged (62) and long-lived (82). To avoid experimental bias, donors of different ages were distributed randomly across sequencing lanes. Using the same blood draw, the study looked at two additional independent replicas of 1 million unique cDNA reads for two donors, one aged 18 to 30 and the other aged 80 or older.

This clonotype has ten or more counts. What this receptor recognizes is not known. Base qualities are missing; no much larger clone stands one base away. The roughly 38 donors, aged 6 to 90 years, were systemically healthy Caucasian individuals from Russia. Each donor gave 9 to 10 milliliters of peripheral blood, collected into EDTA-treated Vacutainer tubes. PBMCs were isolated by Ficoll-Paque density-gradient centrifugation, with at least 7 million obtained per sample. Total RNA, at least 6 micrograms per sample, was extracted from PBMCs with Trizol reagent. For every donor, an aliquot of PBMCs went through flow cytometry to measure the percentages of naive CD45RAhigh/CD27high T cells. Preparation of the library involved 5' RACE. The instrument given in TCRdb is Illumina HiSeq 2500. The second PCR ran for about 6 to 11 cycles and used a J-beta primer mix along with a sample-barcoded 5' primer. A unique molecular identifier was introduced onto each TCR beta cDNA molecule by a template-switch 5' adaptor carrying 12 random nucleotides. Each sample yielded at least 2.5 million CDR3-containing paired-end reads. First-strand cDNA was synthesized from all RNA with the Mint cDNA synthesis kit, primed by a TRBC-specific oligonucleotide. Following uracil-DNA glycosylase treatment, all cDNA underwent a first 18-cycle PCR with the universal primers M1SS and BC2_uni_R. Concerning the study's data processing: For normalization, 1 million high-quality reads, each with a distinct molecular identifier, were randomly selected from each sample. Reads with shared molecular identifiers were discarded instead of being binned into consensus sequences. MiTCR, set to a Q25 quality threshold and the strictest error-elimination algorithm, was used for CDR3 identification, clonotype clustering and error correction. A nonparametric unseen species model with Euler transformation was used to estimate lower-bound total TCR beta diversity. TCRdb ran its own pipeline on the public reads, namely fastp trimming at Q25 and MiXCR clone calling, and kept in-frame beta chains. Each CDR3 protein gets just one entry, which takes the most common genes and DNA from the rows behind it. The V and J calls come from TCRdb's annotation, not from the publication. The sample records hundreds of thousands of distinct CDR3 sequences, about 30% of which are singletons. Of the sample, approximately 15% falls within the top ten clones.

The full study reports these points: As age increased, observed TCR beta diversity per million T cells dropped in a roughly linear way, and a significant reduction was already evident by age about 40. Compared with the aged group, the long-lived group had more naive CD4+ T cells, fewer expanded clones and increased TCR diversity, suggesting age selection. Because the CMV infection status of the donors was unknown, age-related changes in expanded clonotypes may potentially have been confounded. Bulk unsorted PBMC profiling prevented conclusive comparison of naive and antigen-experienced compartments. Total diversity estimates from one million sequenced T cells were considered lower bounds and underestimates. There was a strong correlation between observed TCR beta diversity and the percentage of naive T cells measured by flow cytometry.

Its CDR3 holds 14 amino acids, cysteine through phenylalanine. Only the CDR3 part of the read is kept: 42 bases, read in frame from the first base. From the germline V gene (reference sequence), CDR1 is DFQATT and CDR2 is SNEGSKA. The V and J ends are trimmed by 6 bases and 4 bases, leaving 17 bases between them. The sample comprised blood. Recombination joined TRBV20-1 with TRBJ2-3, with no D gene named confidently. This TCR was recovered from a woman aged 80 or older in good health. Donor details come from another sample of the same person, matched by shared clones. The DNA sequence is given as TGCAGTGCCCCGGGCCACCAGAAGGCAGATACGCAGTATTTT. Translated, it gives CSAPGHQKADTQYF.